This T cell receptor beta chain derives from a study of CD8+CD57+ T cells in acquired aplastic anemia. CDR3 length equals 17 residues. J was trimmed by 1 base and V by 1 base; bases with no gene match: 13. CDR1 and CDR2 from the germline V gene are DFQATT and SNEGSKA (reference sequence). Patients chosen for sequencing had CD8+CD57+ cells that had expanded, as shown by flow cytometry. Findings and caveats of the study: The same twenty-nine CD8+ CDR3 sequences occurred in patients and in controls.

Investigators profiled TCR beta VDJ and CDR3 from genomic DNA template. A single record per CDR3 protein comes from TCRdb applying MiXCR to the reads. The data show around 190,000 distinct CDR3 sequences, around 50% seen once. This clonotype showed up many times. What it binds is not known. Sequencing input: sorted CD4+, CD8+, or CD8+CD57+ T cells (not recorded which) from PBMCs. This receptor was identified in a human donor with aplastic anemia. The J gene is TRBJ2-7, the V gene TRBV20-1; 7 nucleotides agree with TRBD2. CDR3 nucleotide sequence: TGCAGTGCTAGAGGGGATCTGGGGGGGTCCTCATCCTACGAGCAGTACTTC. Translated, it gives CSARGDLGGSSSYEQYF.